Shown below are 13 T cell receptor beta chains from a single sample sequenced in a study of CD8 T cells in ankylosing spondylitis. A single record per CDR3 protein comes from TCRdb applying MiXCR to the 5' RACE reads. The table lists about 110,000 distinct CDR3 sequences, less than 25% of them singletons, with about 12% in the top ten. The sequenced sample was synovial fluid, either unsorted or a sorted T cell fraction (not recorded which). The receptors were sampled from a male donor with ankylosing spondylitis.

The chain carries TRBV7-2 and TRBJ2-2; D may be TRBD1 (5 bases). The CDR3 totals 15 residues. Trimming pared 5 bases from V and 6 bases from J, leaving 16 bases between. CDR1 is SGHTA, CDR2 FQGNSA, per germline. In nucleotides, the CDR3 is TGTGCCAGCAGCCCAAGTTTCGCAGGGTCCGGGGAGCTGTTTTTT. Its protein is CASSPSFAGSGELFF.

The gene calls are TRBV4-1 and TRBJ2-3; D possibly corresponds to TRBD2 (6 bases). CDR3 length: 14 residues. Germline V gives CDR1 MGHRA, CDR2 YSYEKL. Trimming took 0 bases from V and 4 from J, leaving 8 bases between them. The CDR3 spells CASSQDAGPDTQYF. Written as DNA, the CDR3 is TGCGCCAGCAGCCAAGATGCGGGGCCAGATACGCAGTATTTT.

CDR3 in DNA: TGTGCCAGCAGCTCCAAGACAGCTGTGAGCGGGGAGCTGTTTTTT. This encodes CASSSKTAVSGELFF. This rearrangement joins TRBV7-2 to TRBJ2-2; tentatively, D is TRBD1 (5 bases). Trimming stripped 4 bases from V and 7 bases from J, with 16 bases between. Germline CDR1 and CDR2: SGHTA and FQGNSA. The CDR3 spans 15 residues. Filled out from reference TRBV7-2 and TRBJ2-2, the complete variable domain reads GAGVSQSPSNKVTEKGKDVELRCDPISGHTALYWYRQSLGQGLEFLIYFQGNSAPDKSGLPSDRFSAERTGGSVSTLTIQRTQQEDSAVYLCASSSKTAVSGELFFGEGSRLTVL.

This clonotype was counted only a few times. The chain uses TRBV7-9 and TRBJ2-2; TRBD2 might be the D (6 bases). V was cut by 7 bases and J by 6 bases, with 6 bases left in between. CDR1 is SEHNR, CDR2 FQNEAQ, per germline (reference sequence). The CDR3 totals 11 residues. The CDR3: CASTGAGELFF. In DNA form, the CDR3 reads TGTGCCAGCACGGGGGCCGGGGAGCTGTTTTTT.

The chain is built from TRBV3-1 and TRBJ2-3; 12 positions match TRBD2. Germline loops: CDR1 LGHDT, CDR2 YNNKEL (reference sequence). The length of the CDR3 is 17 residues. With V trimmed by 1 base and J by 5 bases, 7 bases remained unmatched. The CDR3 sequence is CASSQVLAGGVGDTQYF. The CDR3 nucleotides read TGTGCCAGCAGCCAAGTCCTAGCGGGAGGGGTCGGAGATACGCAGTATTTT.

This clonotype was detected only a few times. The chain couples TRBV3-1 to TRBJ2-1; 10 bases line up with TRBD2. The CDR3 is made up of 16 amino acids. Trimming at V came to 6 bases and at J to 0 bases, leaving 5 bases not matched to a gene. Germline CDR1 and CDR2: LGHDT and YNNKEL (reference sequence). The CDR3 spells CASSLRTSGSYNEQFF. Written as DNA, the CDR3 is TGTGCCAGCAGTCTTCGGACTAGCGGCTCCTACAATGAGCAGTTCTTC.

The chain employs TRBV30 and TRBJ1-2, with 7 nucleotides matching TRBD1. Germline-derived CDR1 and CDR2 are GTSNPN and SVGIG (reference sequence). The CDR3 extends over 12 amino acids. V trimming: 4 bases; J trimming: 2 bases; junction bases outside the gene matches: 1. The CDR3 region is CAWNRGNYGYTF. In nucleotides, the CDR3 is TGTGCCTGGAACAGGGGAAACTATGGCTACACCTTC.

This clonotype has just a few counts. The chain is built from TRBV9 and TRBJ1-2; 10 bases match TRBD1. The CDR3 is made up of 16 amino acids. V lost 4 bases and J lost 4; bases outside the gene matches: 10. Per germline, CDR1 SGDLS and CDR2 YYNGEE. The CDR3 region is CASSQGGTGVAYGYTF. In DNA form, the CDR3 reads TGTGCCAGCAGCCAAGGGGGGACAGGGGTTGCCTATGGCTACACCTTC.

CDR3 loop: CASSLTGDLSGNTIYF. CDR3 DNA: TGTGCCAGCAGCCTTACCGGGGATCTCTCTGGAAACACCATATATTTT. V and J are TRBV3-1 and TRBJ1-3; D is undetermined. The length of the CDR3 is 16 residues. The V and J ends lost 4 bases and 0 bases respectively, with 13 bases between them. Germline CDR1 reads LGHDT; CDR2 reads YNNKEL (reference sequence). Based on the CDR3 plus reference TRBV3-1 and TRBJ1-3, the full variable domain is DTAVSQTPKYLVTQMGNDKSIKCEQNLGHDTMYWYKQDSKKFLKIMFSYNNKELIINETVPNRFSPKSPDKAHLNLHINSLELGDSAVYFCASSLTGDLSGNTIYFGEGSWLTVV.

This clonotype was counted only a few times. The rearrangement joins TRBV7-8 to TRBJ2-7; 8 bases are a match to TRBD1. Germline CDR1 is SGHVS and CDR2 is FQNEAQ. The CDR3 is 13 residues long. With 5 bases clipped from V and 5 bases from J, the junction kept 5 bases outside the gene matches. CDR3 DNA: TGTGCCAGCAGCGAGGACAGGGAGGACGAGCAGTACTTC. Amino acids: CASSEDREDEQYF.

In its sample, this clonotype was seen once. The chain uses TRBV7-6 and TRBJ2-5; the match to TRBD1 covers 9 bases. With 4 bases clipped from V and 3 bases from J, the junction kept 6 bases outside the gene matches. This CDR3 has 15 amino acids. The germline gives CDR1 SGHVS, CDR2 FNYEAQ. CDR3 sequence reads: CASSSGQGKKETQYF. The CDR3 bases are TGTGCCAGCAGCTCCGGACAGGGGAAGAAAGAGACCCAGTACTTC.

This clonotype was counted at least ten times. This chain links TRBV29-1 with TRBJ2-7, with a weak D call TRBD2 (6 bases). This CDR3 spans 15 amino acids. V dropped 6 bases and J dropped 6 bases, with 24 bases sitting between them. Germline V lookup: CDR1 SQVTM, CDR2 ANQGSEA. This CDR3 is CSVTGMGGKAGEQYF. The CDR3 nucleotides read TGCAGCGTGACGGGCATGGGGGGAAAAGCAGGCGAGCAGTACTTC.

V gene TRBV27 combines with J gene TRBJ1-1; possibly TRBD1 for D (5 bases). With 6 bases removed from V and 1 base from J, the gap between germline ends came to 12 bases. The CDR3 contains 14 residues. Germline CDR1 and CDR2: MNHEY and SMNVEV (reference sequence). This CDR3 reads CASRIGEENTEAFF. CDR3 bases: TGTGCCAGCAGGATAGGGGAGGAGAACACTGAAGCTTTCTTT.